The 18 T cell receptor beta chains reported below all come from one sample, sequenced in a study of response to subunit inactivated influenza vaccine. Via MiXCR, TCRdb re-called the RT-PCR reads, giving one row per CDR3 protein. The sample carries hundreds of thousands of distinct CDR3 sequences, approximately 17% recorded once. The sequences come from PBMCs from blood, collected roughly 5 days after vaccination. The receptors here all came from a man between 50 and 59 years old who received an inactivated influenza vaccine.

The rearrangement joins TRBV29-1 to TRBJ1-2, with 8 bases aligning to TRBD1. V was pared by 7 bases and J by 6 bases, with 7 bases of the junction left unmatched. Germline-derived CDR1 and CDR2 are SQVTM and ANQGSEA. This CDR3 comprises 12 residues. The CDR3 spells CSARTGRDGYTF. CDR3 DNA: TGCAGCGCCAGGACAGGGAGGGATGGCTACACCTTC.

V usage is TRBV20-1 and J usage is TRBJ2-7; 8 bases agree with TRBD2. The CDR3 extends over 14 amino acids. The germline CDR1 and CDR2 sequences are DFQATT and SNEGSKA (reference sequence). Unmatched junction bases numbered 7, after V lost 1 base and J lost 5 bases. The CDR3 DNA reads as TGCAGTGCTAGAGTTACCGGGAGGGCGGACGAGCAGTACTTC. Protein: CSARVTGRADEQYF.

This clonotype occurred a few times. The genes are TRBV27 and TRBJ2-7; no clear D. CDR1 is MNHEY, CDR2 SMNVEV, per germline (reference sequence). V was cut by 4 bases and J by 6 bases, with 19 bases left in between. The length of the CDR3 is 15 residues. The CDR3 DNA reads TGTGCCAGCAGTTACACCGTAGCAGGAATATTCGAGCAGTACTTC. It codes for CASSYTVAGIFEQYF.

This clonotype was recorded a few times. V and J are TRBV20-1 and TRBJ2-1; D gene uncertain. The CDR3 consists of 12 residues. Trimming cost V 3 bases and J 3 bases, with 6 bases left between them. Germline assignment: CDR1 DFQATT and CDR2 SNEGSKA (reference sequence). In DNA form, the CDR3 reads TGCAGTGCTAGGTGGGACTACAATGAGCAGTTCTTC. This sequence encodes CSARWDYNEQFF.

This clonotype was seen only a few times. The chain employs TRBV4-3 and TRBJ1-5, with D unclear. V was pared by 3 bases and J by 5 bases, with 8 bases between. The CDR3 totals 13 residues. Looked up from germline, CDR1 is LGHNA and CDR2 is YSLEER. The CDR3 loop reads CASSQGMDQPQHF. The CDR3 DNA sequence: TGCGCCAGCAGCCAGGGTATGGATCAGCCCCAGCATTTT.

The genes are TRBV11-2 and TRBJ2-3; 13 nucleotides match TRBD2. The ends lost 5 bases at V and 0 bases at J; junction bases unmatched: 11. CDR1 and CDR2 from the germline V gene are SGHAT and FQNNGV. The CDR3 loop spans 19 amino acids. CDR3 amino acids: CASSPGLAGTYRSTDTQYF. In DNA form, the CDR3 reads TGTGCCAGCAGCCCGGGACTAGCGGGGACCTATAGAAGCACAGATACGCAGTATTTT. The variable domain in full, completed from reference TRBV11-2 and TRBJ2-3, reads EAGVAQSPRYKIIEKRQSVAFWCNPISGHATLYWYQQILGQGPKLLIQFQNNGVVDDSQLPKDRFSAERLKGVDSTLKIQPAKLEDSAVYLCASSPGLAGTYRSTDTQYFGPGTRLTVL.

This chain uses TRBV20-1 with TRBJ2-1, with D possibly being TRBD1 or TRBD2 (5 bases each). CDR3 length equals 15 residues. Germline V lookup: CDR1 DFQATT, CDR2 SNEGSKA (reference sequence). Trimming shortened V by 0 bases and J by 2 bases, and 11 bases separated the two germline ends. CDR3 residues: CSARDERGAYNEQFF. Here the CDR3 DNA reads TGCAGTGCTAGAGATGAAAGAGGGGCCTACAATGAGCAGTTCTTC.

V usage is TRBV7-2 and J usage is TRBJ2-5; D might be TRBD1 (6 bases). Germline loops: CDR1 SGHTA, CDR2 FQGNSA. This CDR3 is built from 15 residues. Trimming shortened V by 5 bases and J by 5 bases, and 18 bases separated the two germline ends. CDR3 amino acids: CASSPLGQPLETQYF. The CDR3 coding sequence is TGTGCCAGCAGCCCCCTTGGACAGCCGTTGGAGACCCAGTACTTC.

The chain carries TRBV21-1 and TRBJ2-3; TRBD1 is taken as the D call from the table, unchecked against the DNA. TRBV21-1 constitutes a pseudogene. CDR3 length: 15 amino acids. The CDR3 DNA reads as TGTGCCAGCAGCAAGAGACAGGCCCTCACAGATACGCAGTATTTT. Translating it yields CASSKRQALTDTQYF.

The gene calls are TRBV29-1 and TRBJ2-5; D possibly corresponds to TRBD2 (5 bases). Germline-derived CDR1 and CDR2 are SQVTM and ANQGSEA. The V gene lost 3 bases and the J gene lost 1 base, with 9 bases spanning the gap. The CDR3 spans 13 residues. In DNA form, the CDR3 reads TGCAGCGTTGAGCGGCGGGCCCAAGAGACCCAGTACTTC. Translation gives CSVERRAQETQYF.

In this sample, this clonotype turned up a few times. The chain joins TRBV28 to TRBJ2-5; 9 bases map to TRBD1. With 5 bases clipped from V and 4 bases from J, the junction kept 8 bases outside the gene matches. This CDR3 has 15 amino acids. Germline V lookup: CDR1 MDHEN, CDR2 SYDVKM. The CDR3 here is CASSAGTGFVETQYF. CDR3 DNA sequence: TGTGCCAGCAGTGCCGGGACAGGGTTCGTAGAGACCCAGTACTTC.

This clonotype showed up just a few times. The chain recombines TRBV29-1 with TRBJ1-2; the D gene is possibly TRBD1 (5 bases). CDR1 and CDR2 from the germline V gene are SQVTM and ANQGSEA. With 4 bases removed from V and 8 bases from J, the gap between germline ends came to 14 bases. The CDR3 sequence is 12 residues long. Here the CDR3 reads CSVGGDRPGYTF. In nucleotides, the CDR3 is TGCAGCGTTGGAGGGGACCGCCCGGGCTACACCTTC. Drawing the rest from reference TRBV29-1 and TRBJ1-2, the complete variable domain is SAVISQKPSRDICQRGTSLTIQCQVDSQVTMMFWYRQQPGQSLTLIATANQGSEATYESGFVIDKFPISRPNLTFSTLTVSNMSPEDSSIYLCSVGGDRPGYTFGSGTRLTVV.

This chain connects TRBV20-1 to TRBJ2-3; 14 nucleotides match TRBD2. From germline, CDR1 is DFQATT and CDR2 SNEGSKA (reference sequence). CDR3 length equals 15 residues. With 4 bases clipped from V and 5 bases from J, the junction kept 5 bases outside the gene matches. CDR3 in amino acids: CSAMRLAGGIDTQYF. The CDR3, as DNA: TGCAGTGCTATGAGACTAGCGGGGGGGATAGATACGCAGTATTTT.

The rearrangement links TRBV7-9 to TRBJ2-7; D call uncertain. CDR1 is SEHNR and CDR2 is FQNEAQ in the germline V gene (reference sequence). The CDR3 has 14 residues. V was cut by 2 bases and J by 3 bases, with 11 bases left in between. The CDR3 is CASSLTPDIYEQYF. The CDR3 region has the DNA TGTGCCAGCAGCTTAACGCCGGATATCTACGAGCAGTACTTC.

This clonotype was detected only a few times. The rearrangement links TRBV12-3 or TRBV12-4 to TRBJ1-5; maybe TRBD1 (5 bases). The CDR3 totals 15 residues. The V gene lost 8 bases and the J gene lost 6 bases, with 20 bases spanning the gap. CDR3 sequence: CASALGLGVGQPQHF. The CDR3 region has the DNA TGTGCCAGCGCCCTTGGTTTGGGGGTAGGTCAGCCCCAGCATTTT.

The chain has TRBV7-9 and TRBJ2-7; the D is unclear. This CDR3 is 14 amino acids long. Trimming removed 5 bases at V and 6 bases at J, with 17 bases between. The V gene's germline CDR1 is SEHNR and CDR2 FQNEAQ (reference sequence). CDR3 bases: TGTGCCAGCAGCCCGTTAAGGGATTTAGCCGAGCAGTACTTC. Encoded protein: CASSPLRDLAEQYF. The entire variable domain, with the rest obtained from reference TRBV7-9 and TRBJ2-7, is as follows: DTGVSQNPRHKITKRGQNVTFRCDPISEHNRLYWYRQTLGQGPEFLTYFQNEAQLEKSRLLSDRFSAERPKGSFSTLEIQRTEQGDSAMYLCASSPLRDLAEQYFGPGTRLTVT.

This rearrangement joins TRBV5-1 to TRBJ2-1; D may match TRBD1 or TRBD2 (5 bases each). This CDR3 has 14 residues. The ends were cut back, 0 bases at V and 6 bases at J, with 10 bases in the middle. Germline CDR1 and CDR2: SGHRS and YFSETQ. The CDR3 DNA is TGCGCCAGCAGCTTGGCGGGACCATTCAATGAGCAGTTCTTC. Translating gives CASSLAGPFNEQFF.

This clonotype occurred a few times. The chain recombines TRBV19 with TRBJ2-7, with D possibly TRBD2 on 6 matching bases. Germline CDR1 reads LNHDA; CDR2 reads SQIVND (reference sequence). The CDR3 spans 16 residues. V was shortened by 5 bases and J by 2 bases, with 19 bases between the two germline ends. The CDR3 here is CASSPSGGTVAYEQYF. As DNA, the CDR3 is TGTGCCAGTAGTCCCTCCGGAGGGACGGTCGCCTACGAGCAGTACTTC.